Listed here are 19 T cell receptor beta chains from one sample, sequenced in a study of blood T cell repertoires in COVID-19. The repertoire was sequenced with immunoSEQ multiplex PCR; TCRdb's copy has only in-frame clones and lacks some. The table has 70,000 to 90,000 clones, under 85% seen once. The material sequenced was peripheral blood. Every receptor here comes from a man between 65 and 79 years old with acute or convalescent COVID-19.

The chain employs TRBV3-1 (or the pseudogene TRBV3-2) and TRBJ1-1; D uncertain. The CDR3 has 13 amino acids. CDR1 and CDR2 from the germline V gene are LGHDT and YNNKEL (reference sequence). Trimming left V 4 bases short and J 1 base short, with 7 bases between. The CDR3 DNA reads TGTGCCAGCAGCCGATCGGGGAACACTGAAGCTTTCTTT. This gives the protein CASSRSGNTEAFF.

The J gene is TRBJ2-7, the V gene TRBV7-9; weak D call: TRBD1 (6 bases). This CDR3 region has 13 residues. Trimming removed 4 bases from V and 3 bases from J, with 10 bases in between. Germline V CDR1 and CDR2: SEHNR, FQNEAQ (reference sequence). CDR3 nucleotide sequence: TGTGCCAGCAGCTCGGGACAATACTACGAGCAGTACGTC. It specifies CASSSGQYYEQYV.

This clone was seen only a few times. The chain links TRBV7-2 to TRBJ1-5, with TRBD1 identical over 9 bases. Germline assignment: CDR1 SGHTA and CDR2 FQGNSA. J was trimmed by 5 bases and V by 5 bases; bases with no gene match: 7. The CDR3 has 15 amino acids. The CDR3 bases are TGTGCCAGCAGCCCGGGAGGACAGGGGTATCAGCCCCAGCATTTT. Protein: CASSPGGQGYQPQHF.

CDR3 sequence: CASTRGGATTDTQYF. The CDR3 bases are TGTGCCAGCACCCGGGGGGGGGCGACCACAGATACGCAGTATTTT. V and J are TRBV28 and TRBJ2-3; 8 bases map to TRBD2. The V segment lost 7 bases and the J segment 2 bases; nucleotides outside the gene matches: 8. The CDR3 loop spans 15 amino acids. Germline CDR1 reads MDHEN; CDR2 reads SYDVKM.

The V call is TRBV11-1, the J call TRBJ2-3, with no clear D. The germline V gene encodes CDR1 SGHAT and CDR2 FQDESV (reference sequence). V dropped 3 bases and J dropped 4 bases, with 17 bases sitting between them. The CDR3 consists of 16 residues. The CDR3 loop reads CASSFPPPNRADTQYF. CDR3 sequence (DNA): TGTGCCAGCAGCTTCCCACCGCCGAACCGGGCAGATACGCAGTATTTT. Combining the CDR3 with reference TRBV11-1 and TRBJ2-3 gives the whole variable domain EAEVAQSPRYKITEKSQAVAFWCDPISGHATLYWYRQILGQGPELLVQFQDESVVDDSQLPKDRFSAERLKGVDSTLKIQPAELGDSAMYLCASSFPPPNRADTQYFGPGTRLTVL.

The chain couples TRBV7-2 to TRBJ2-5; 9 bases fit TRBD1. The CDR3 sequence is 14 residues long. The ends lost 5 bases at V and 5 bases at J; junction bases unmatched: 6. From germline, CDR1 is SGHTA and CDR2 FQGNSA. CDR3: CASSRTGVWETQYF. The DNA of the CDR3 is TGTGCCAGCAGCCGGACAGGGGTTTGGGAGACCCAGTACTTC.

This rearrangement joins TRBV2 to TRBJ1-1; D gene unclear. V lost 6 bases and J 10 bases, leaving 18 bases between the germline ends. In germline, CDR1 is SNHLY, CDR2 FYNNEI. The CDR3 consists of 13 residues. Written as DNA, the CDR3 is TGTGCCAGCAGGCTGGGCCTCCAGAAGAGAGCTTTCTTT. Protein product: CASRLGLQKRAFF.

This clone appeared once. The J gene is TRBJ1-3, the V gene TRBV7-9, with 7 bases matching TRBD1. Germline values: CDR1 SEHNR, CDR2 FQNEAQ (reference sequence). Trimming removed 3 bases from V and 4 bases from J; junction bases left unmatched: 6. This CDR3 has 15 amino acids. The CDR3 DNA reads as TGTGCCAGCAGCTTTCGAGGGGGCAGCGGAAACACCATATATTTT. Encoded protein: CASSFRGGSGNTIYF.

The chain employs TRBV29-1 and TRBJ2-3; the D gene is possibly TRBD2 (5 bases). The CDR3 length is 15 residues. V was clipped by 1 base and J by 0 bases, with 11 bases between them. CDR1 is SQVTM, CDR2 ANQGSEA, per germline. The DNA for the CDR3 is TGCAGCGTTGAAGGAGGGTTTAGAAGCACAGATACGCAGTATTTT. Residues: CSVEGGFRSTDTQYF.

The chain combines TRBV11-2 with TRBJ2-2; tentative D call: TRBD1 (6 bases). Germline CDR1 is SGHAT and CDR2 is FQNNGV. Trimming shortened V by 6 bases and J by 0 bases, and 11 bases separated the two germline ends. The CDR3 contains 15 residues. CDR3 bases: TGTGCCAGCAGTCCAGGGACATCGAACACCGGGGAGCTGTTTTTT. It encodes CASSPGTSNTGELFF.

The CDR3 spells CASSLNSGGPFEQFF. In DNA form, the CDR3 reads TGTGCCAGCAGCTTAAATAGCGGGGGGCCCTTTGAGCAGTTCTTC. The V and J genes are TRBV7-3 and TRBJ2-1, with 10 bases matching TRBD2. This CDR3 comprises 15 residues. The V and J ends lost 1 base and 9 bases, in that order; junction bases with no gene match: 6. Looked up from germline, CDR1 is SGHTA and CDR2 is FQGTGA.

The V and J genes are TRBV27 and TRBJ2-5; 8 nucleotides line up with TRBD1. V was pared by 4 bases and J by 5 bases, with 6 bases of the junction left unmatched. The CDR3 consists of 14 residues. CDR1 MNHEY and CDR2 SMNVEV come from the germline V gene (reference sequence). The CDR3 sequence is CASSWGRGQETQYF. CDR3 nucleotides: TGTGCCAGCAGTTGGGGCAGGGGGCAGGAGACCCAGTACTTC.

The chain carries TRBV11-2 and TRBJ1-1, with no clear D. The CDR3 is 13 amino acids. Trimming took off 0 bases at V and 1 base at J, with 3 bases between the two ends. Germline CDR1 is SGHAT and CDR2 is FQNNGV. CDR3 sequence reads: CASSLEQNTEAFF. CDR3 sequence (DNA): TGTGCCAGCAGCTTAGAACAGAACACTGAAGCTTTCTTT.

V is TRBV27 and J is TRBJ2-1; 12 nucleotides agree with TRBD2. This CDR3 region has 16 residues. V dropped 2 bases and J dropped 6; count of bases not matched to a gene: 5. Germline assignment: CDR1 MNHEY and CDR2 SMNVEV (reference sequence). The CDR3 protein is CASSLALAGGPNEQFF. In DNA, the CDR3 is TGTGCCAGCAGTTTAGCACTAGCGGGGGGCCCCAATGAGCAGTTCTTC.

This clone was counted once. The chain recombines TRBV19 with TRBJ2-1; D is uncertain. Germline V gene sequence: CDR1 LNHDA, CDR2 SQIVND (reference sequence). The CDR3 is 12 residues long. Deletions cut 3 bases from V and 6 bases from J, with 6 bases between. Here the CDR3 reads CASSIGTNEQFF. The CDR3 region has the DNA TGTGCCAGTAGTATTGGCACCAATGAGCAGTTCTTC.

V is TRBV11-2 and J is TRBJ1-4, with a possible D match to TRBD1 (5 bases). This CDR3 region has 16 residues. Deletions cut 3 bases from V and 2 bases from J, with 13 bases between. Germline-derived CDR1 and CDR2 are SGHAT and FQNNGV. This CDR3 reads CASSFNGALTNEKLFF. In DNA form, the CDR3 reads TGTGCCAGCAGCTTCAATGGGGCGCTTACTAATGAAAAACTGTTTTTT.

V and J are TRBV7-9 and TRBJ2-3; D is perhaps TRBD2 (5 bases). Per the germline V gene, CDR1 is SEHNR and CDR2 is FQNEAQ (reference sequence). Trimming took off 4 bases at V and 2 bases at J, with 16 bases between the two ends. CDR3 length equals 16 residues. In DNA, the CDR3 is TGTGCCAGCAGCTATGCGGGCAGTCACTTCACAGATACGCAGTATTTT. This gives the protein CASSYAGSHFTDTQYF.

This sequence joins TRBV5-1 and TRBJ2-2; 8 nucleotides align to TRBD2. This CDR3 spans 17 amino acids. The germline gives CDR1 SGHRS, CDR2 YFSETQ. V was pared by 0 bases and J by 2 bases, with 6 bases of the junction left unmatched. CDR3 nucleotides: TGCGCCAGCAGCTTGGTCAGGAGCGGGGGAAACACCGGGGAGCTGTTTTTT. It codes for CASSLVRSGGNTGELFF.

This clone was detected a few times. The chain uses TRBV9 and TRBJ1-3; D ambiguous. V lost 4 bases and J lost 1, with 12 bases in between. Germline V gene lookup returns CDR1 SGDLS and CDR2 YYNGEE. This CDR3 has 15 amino acids. In nucleotides, the CDR3 is TGTGCCAGCAGCCCCTTCGGGGTTTCTGGAAACACCATATATTTT. Translating gives CASSPFGVSGNTIYF.